The clone carrying this T cell receptor beta chain was seen a few times. What it binds is unknown. TCRdb reanalysed the 5' RACE reads using MiXCR and keeps one entry per CDR3 protein. The sample lists some 130,000 distinct CDR3 sequences; 15% to 20% were seen once. The entry originates in a study of T-cell memory formation after mild COVID-19. Study information: The TCR clusters were mostly specific to one donor. Notes on the study in general: CD4+ contracting clones lay mainly in CM and EM, CD8+ ones in EMRA.

Trimming at V came to 0 bases and at J to 6 bases, leaving 4 bases not matched to a gene. This CDR3 is built from 16 residues. Germline V lookup: CDR1 SGHRS, CDR2 YFSETQ. The specimen sequenced was PBMCs or a T cell subset sorted from them (not recorded which). This clonotype was obtained from a young man who had mild COVID-19 (a few samples of this study predate the infection). Cell type and time point are not known. The chain recombines TRBV5-1 with TRBJ2-2; TRBD1 matches 11 bases. CDR3 region: CASSLVPDRGPGELFF. The CDR3 bases are TGCGCCAGCAGCTTGGTCCCGGACAGGGGGCCCGGGGAGCTGTTTTTT.